The clone carrying this TCR beta chain showed up many times. Its antigen is unidentified. TCRdb re-called the 5' RACE reads with MiXCR, one entry per CDR3 protein. The sample includes 65,000 to 95,000 distinct CDR3 sequences, about 5.6% of them seen just once. The data derive from a study of neurological immune-mediated disorders. Time point defined: longitudinal time-point 2. Germline CDR1 MDHEN, CDR2 SYDVKM. CDR3 size: 15 residues. The V gene lost 5 bases and the J gene lost 6 bases, with 17 bases spanning the gap. Study results and limitations: The greatest TCR clonal expansion appeared in HTLV-1-associated myelopathy and the smallest, falling below healthy controls, in multiple sclerosis.

This receptor was identified in a woman aged 60 to 75 with multiple sclerosis. The specimen was PBMCs. The chain uses TRBV28 and TRBJ2-1, with D possibly being TRBD1 (5 bases). CDR3 region: CASSPRGQKTNEQFF. For the CDR3, the DNA is TGTGCCAGCAGTCCCCGAGGACAAAAGACCAATGAGCAGTTCTTC.